This TCR beta chain was obtained from a study of cytomegalovirus exposure and HLA in healthy donors. Findings and caveats of the study: Cytomegalovirus-associated status was assigned to 150 to 200 TCR beta chains.

TCRdb's table, derived via immunoSEQ multiplex PCR, lists solely in-frame clones and lacks some. Of approximately 120,000 clones listed, roughly 86% were seen once; the top ten hold 2% to 2.5%. Comments on this clone: No antigen is known for it.

After removal of 4 bases from V and 3 bases from J, the junction contained 6 bases not matched to a gene. Germline V gene lookup returns CDR1 MNHEY and CDR2 SMNVEV (reference sequence). The CDR3 is made up of 15 amino acids. V and J are TRBV27 and TRBJ1-5; 7 nucleotides match TRBD1. Material for sequencing was PBMCs. The receptor's source is a woman aged 18-29 years in good health and CMV-seronegative. The CDR3 DNA reads TGTGCCAGCAGTTACACAGGGGCGTACAATCAGCCCCAGCATTTT. This translates into CASSYTGAYNQPQHF.